This TCR beta chain was sequenced in a study of blood T cell repertoires in COVID-19. Study details: The United States, Italy and Spain provided the acute and convalescent COVID-19 samples.

Using immunoSEQ multiplex PCR, the repertoire was profiled, and TCRdb retains in-frame clones only, with some absent. The profile shows 250,000 or so clones, around nine tenths of them singletons. Comments on this clone: Other DNA sequences in this sample translate to the same CDR3.

Trimming pared 5 bases from V and 4 bases from J, leaving 6 bases between. The CDR3 covers 11 residues. CDR1 and CDR2 from the germline V gene are MDHEN and SYDVKM. Input material: peripheral blood. V usage is TRBV28 and J usage is TRBJ2-7; tentative D call: TRBD1 (5 bases). This clonotype originated in a man aged 35 to 55 with active or convalescent COVID-19. This chain's CDR3 is CASSRGYEQYF. CDR3 DNA: TGTGCCAGCAGTAGGGGTTACGAGCAGTACTTC.